These 20 T cell receptor beta chains share one sample of origin, sequenced in a study of shared clonotypes between healthy human individuals. The table came from immunoSEQ multiplex PCR; TCRdb's copy has only in-frame clones and leaves some out. The top ten clones hold roughly 1.5% of a sample with nearly 1,000,000 clones, over 60% of them seen once. The sequencing input was memory CD4+ T cells sorted from blood. Subset noted: CD45RA-negative fraction. These TCRs come from a young man in good health.

The CDR3 region is CASTQGGGSYEQYF. In nucleotides, the CDR3 is TGTGCCAGCACCCAGGGGGGAGGATCCTACGAGCAGTACTTC. This chain links TRBV7-9 with TRBJ2-7, with D perhaps TRBD1 (7 bases). The CDR3 loop spans 14 amino acids. Germline loops: CDR1 SEHNR, CDR2 FQNEAQ (reference sequence). V was cut by 7 bases and J by 1 base, with 14 bases left in between.

The chain combines TRBV21-1 with TRBJ1-6. TRBV21-1 is reported as a pseudogene. The CDR3 is 16 residues long. The CDR3 region is CASSNPPGTENSPLHF. The CDR3 bases are TGTGCCAGCAGCAACCCTCCTGGGACGGAGAATTCACCCCTCCACTTT.

In this sample, this clone turned up once. This chain links TRBV5-4 with TRBJ2-1; 9 nucleotides agree with TRBD1. The V gene's germline CDR1 is SGHNT and CDR2 YYREEE (reference sequence). The CDR3 is 17 residues long. J lost 5 bases, V lost 0 bases, and 9 bases had no gene match. Written as DNA, the CDR3 is TGTGCCAGCAGCTTGGGTTTGAGGGACAGGGAAGACAATGAGCAGTTCTTC. It is translated as CASSLGLRDREDNEQFF.

The rearrangement joins TRBV15 to TRBJ2-1, with 9 positions matching TRBD2. From germline, CDR1 is LNHNV and CDR2 YYDKDF (reference sequence). With 6 bases clipped from V and 12 bases from J, the junction kept 9 bases outside the gene matches. The CDR3 sequence is 13 residues long. CDR3 sequence (DNA): TGTGCCACCAGGGCAGCGGGGGGCGGGGGGCAGTTCTTC. Its protein product is CATRAAGGGGQFF.

The chain uses TRBV19 and TRBJ1-5, with D maybe TRBD1 (6 bases). The germline V and J ends were trimmed by 6 bases and 3 bases, with 15 bases remaining between them. CDR3 length: 15 amino acids. Germline loops: CDR1 LNHDA, CDR2 SQIVND (reference sequence). CDR3 region: CASRMGAVHNQPQHF. The CDR3 DNA reads TGTGCCAGTAGGATGGGGGCAGTTCACAATCAGCCCCAGCATTTT.

The chain employs TRBV4-1 and TRBJ2-7, with 7 bases identical to TRBD1. CDR3 length: 15 amino acids. V gave up 4 bases and J gave up 0 bases; unmatched junction bases: 6. Germline V gene sequence: CDR1 MGHRA, CDR2 YSYEKL. CDR3 coding DNA: TGCGCCAGCAGCCTGGGACAGCCGAGCTCCTACGAGCAGTACTTC. Translation gives CASSLGQPSSYEQYF.

The chain joins TRBV18 to TRBJ1-6, with 11 bases identical to TRBD1. The CDR3 covers 17 residues. V was pared by 3 bases and J by 7 bases, with 8 bases of the junction left unmatched. CDR1 KGHSH and CDR2 LQKENI come from the germline V gene. The CDR3 sequence: CASSPQPGTGGNSPLHF. The DNA for the CDR3 is TGTGCCAGCTCACCCCAGCCCGGGACAGGGGGGAATTCACCCCTCCACTTT. The whole variable domain, remainder taken from reference TRBV18 and TRBJ1-6, is NAGVMQNPRHLVRRRGQEARLRCSPMKGHSHVYWYRQLPEEGLKFMVYLQKENIIDESGMPKERFSAEFPKEGPSILRIQQVVRGDSAAYFCASSPQPGTGGNSPLHFGNGTRLTVT.

The V call is TRBV2, the J call TRBJ1-2; D not resolved. The germline gives CDR1 SNHLY, CDR2 FYNNEI. The CDR3 runs to 14 residues. The germline V and J ends were trimmed by 6 bases and 1 base, with 12 bases remaining between them. The CDR3 is CASRQPSLNYGYTF. For the CDR3, the DNA is TGTGCCAGCAGGCAGCCGAGTCTTAACTATGGCTACACCTTC.

V gene TRBV2 combines with J gene TRBJ2-3, with 12 bases identical to TRBD2. The CDR3 is made up of 16 amino acids. J gave up 2 bases and V 7 bases, and 7 bases lay outside the gene matches. Germline CDR1 SNHLY, CDR2 FYNNEI. CDR3 sequence: CASTGTSGRTTDTQYF. The CDR3, as DNA: TGTGCCAGCACGGGGACTAGCGGGCGGACCACAGATACGCAGTATTTT.

CDR3 sequence (DNA): TGTGCCAGCAGTTACCAGGGGCAAGGCTACACCTTC. It translates to CASSYQGQGYTF. The chain is built from TRBV6-5 and TRBJ1-2, with TRBD1 as a possible D gene (6 bases). Trimming took off 2 bases at V and 8 bases at J, with 9 bases between the two ends. This CDR3 has 12 amino acids. Germline CDR1 is MNHEY and CDR2 is SVGAGI.

This clone has only a few counts. The chain is built from TRBV18 and TRBJ1-1, with D maybe TRBD1 (6 bases). Germline V CDR1 and CDR2: KGHSH, LQKENI. The CDR3 runs to 12 residues. The V end lost 5 bases, the J end lost 6 bases, and 10 bases lay between the germline ends. The CDR3 is CASSNRVPEAFF. In nucleotides, the CDR3 is TGTGCCAGCTCAAACAGGGTCCCTGAAGCTTTCTTT.

The CDR3 DNA reads TGCGCCAGCACCCAACAGGGGTTCTATATGAACACTGAAGCTTTCTTT. Amino acids: CASTQQGFYMNTEAFF. This chain connects TRBV5-1 to TRBJ1-1; 7 bases are a match to TRBD1. Losses at the gene ends were 6 bases for V and 0 bases for J; bases not matched to a gene: 11. This CDR3 region has 16 residues. Germline CDR1 reads SGHRS; CDR2 reads YFSETQ. Full variable domain (outside the CDR3, taken from reference TRBV5-1 and TRBJ1-1): KAGVTQTPRYLIKTRGQQVTLSCSPISGHRSVSWYQQTPGQGLQFLFEYFSETQRNKGNFPGRFSGRQFSNSRSEMNVSTLELGDSALYLCASTQQGFYMNTEAFFGQGTRLTVV.

The chain joins TRBV5-4 to TRBJ2-2, with a weak D call TRBD2 (6 bases). The CDR3 contains 14 residues. Trimming shortened V by 4 bases and J by 5 bases, and 12 bases separated the two germline ends. In germline, CDR1 is SGHNT, CDR2 YYREEE (reference sequence). The CDR3 nucleotides are TGTGCCAGCAGCGTGGGACTGGGGACCGGGGAGCTGTTTTTT. This sequence encodes CASSVGLGTGELFF.

This chain uses TRBV7-2 with TRBJ2-3; D is undetermined. CDR3 length equals 14 residues. Trimming cost V 3 bases and J 2 bases, with 9 bases left between them. Germline CDR1 and CDR2: SGHTA and FQGNSA. CDR3 protein: CASSFIQPTDTQYF. The DNA for the CDR3 is TGTGCCAGCAGCTTTATACAACCCACAGATACGCAGTATTTT.

This clone has more than one count but fewer than ten. The identical CDR3 is also encoded by other nucleotide sequences in the sample. The chain employs TRBV7-9 and TRBJ2-5; TRBD2 might be the D (5 bases). This CDR3 contains 13 residues. Germline V gene data show CDR1 as SEHNR and CDR2 as FQNEAQ (reference sequence). Trimming cost V 0 bases and J 4 bases, with 6 bases left between them. DNA for the CDR3: TGTGCCAGCAGCTTAGCCGGAGGAGAGACCCAGTACTTC. This translates into CASSLAGGETQYF.

Only a few counts were recorded for this clone. For the CDR3, the DNA is TGTGCCAGCAGCTTCCCCTTCGGGACTAGCGGGAGCGGGTCAGATACGCAGTATTTT. Its protein is CASSFPFGTSGSGSDTQYF. This rearrangement joins TRBV5-4 to TRBJ2-3; 14 bases line up with TRBD2. The CDR3 is made up of 19 amino acids. Trimming removed 2 bases from V and 4 bases from J; junction bases left unmatched: 12. Germline CDR1 SGHNT, CDR2 YYREEE (reference sequence). The full variable domain, completed using reference TRBV5-4 and TRBJ2-3, is ETGVTQSPTHLIKTRGQQVTLRCSSQSGHNTVSWYQQALGQGPQFIFQYYREEENGRGNFPPRFSGLQFPNYSSELNVNALELDDSALYLCASSFPFGTSGSGSDTQYFGPGTRLTVL.

The chain has TRBV7-9 and TRBJ1-2; 7 nucleotides match TRBD1. Trimming at V came to 7 bases and at J to 6 bases, leaving 11 bases not matched to a gene. CDR1 SEHNR and CDR2 FQNEAQ come from the germline V gene (reference sequence). The CDR3 sequence is 14 residues long. Written as DNA, the CDR3 is TGTGCCAGCAACTCGGCAGGGGGGGTAGATGGCTACACCTTC. This gives the protein CASNSAGGVDGYTF.

V is TRBV27 and J is TRBJ1-2, with TRBD1 as a possible D gene (5 bases). The germline V gene encodes CDR1 MNHEY and CDR2 SMNVEV (reference sequence). This CDR3 is 14 amino acids long. Trimming took 5 bases from V and 6 from J, leaving 16 bases between them. The CDR3 region has the DNA TGTGCCAGCAGTCCGGGACGGTGGACCGATGGCTACACCTTC. This translates into CASSPGRWTDGYTF.

With regard to this clone: Other DNA sequences in the same sample also yield this CDR3. The V and J genes are TRBV18 and TRBJ2-7, with 9 bases identical to TRBD1. Germline trimming cut 3 bases from V and 1 base from J; bases unmatched to any gene: 4. This CDR3 spans 15 amino acids. Germline V gene lookup returns CDR1 KGHSH and CDR2 LQKENI. CDR3 nucleotide sequence: TGTGCCAGCTCACCTGGGACAGGGCCTTCCTACGAGCAGTACTTC. Residues: CASSPGTGPSYEQYF.

The V gene is TRBV2, the J gene TRBJ2-2; 7 bases are a match to TRBD2. This CDR3 comprises 15 residues. Germline CDR1 is SNHLY and CDR2 is FYNNEI. V was pared by 7 bases and J by 5 bases, with 10 bases of the junction left unmatched. CDR3 nucleotides: TGTGCCAGCACTAGAGGGCGGGAGTTTACCGGGGAGCTGTTTTTT. Translated, it gives CASTRGREFTGELFF.